This TCR beta chain was obtained from a study of control samples from healthy donors and cancer patients. Repertoires were generated with immunoSEQ multiplex PCR, while TCRdb's copy carries only in-frame clones and drops some. Among around 96,000 clones listed, 85% to 95% were seen once. The CDR3 spans 15 residues. Per germline, CDR1 GTSNPN and CDR2 SVGIG (reference sequence). The V gene end was trimmed by 3 bases and the J gene end by 4 bases; junction bases not matched to a gene: 5. The sequence was collected from a young man in good health. The sample comprised blood. The chain carries TRBV30 and TRBJ2-7; 14 positions match TRBD2. The CDR3: CAWSNGLAGGYEQYF. CDR3 sequence (DNA): TGTGCCTGGAGCAACGGACTAGCGGGAGGTTACGAGCAGTACTTC.